Listed here are 14 T cell receptor beta chains from one sample, sequenced in a study of early T cells in non-severe SARS-CoV-2 infection. TCRdb recomputed calls from the 5' RACE reads with MiXCR, one row per CDR3 protein. The table has tens of thousands of distinct CDR3 sequences, over 8% seen once. Sequencing used whole blood, obtained at baseline. Receptor source: an adult who was a healthcare worker with PCR-confirmed SARS-CoV-2 infection or an uninfected control (not recorded which).

This clonotype was seen a handful of times. The J gene is TRBJ1-1, the V gene TRBV5-1; perhaps TRBD1 as D (6 bases). The CDR3 is made up of 14 amino acids. Germline V CDR1 and CDR2: SGHRS, YFSETQ. V lost 0 bases and J lost 4, with 10 bases in between. This CDR3 is CASSLDRAVTEAFF. The CDR3 region has the DNA TGCGCCAGCAGCTTGGACAGGGCGGTCACTGAAGCTTTCTTT.

Only a few counts were recorded for this clonotype. J is TRBJ1-2 and V is TRBV12-3 or TRBV12-4; D is possibly TRBD1 (5 bases). This CDR3 is built from 15 residues. The V gene lost 3 bases and the J gene lost 2 bases, with 13 bases spanning the gap. The CDR3 sequence: CASSFSGAGNYGYTF. The CDR3 DNA is TGTGCCAGCAGTTTTAGCGGGGCAGGGAACTATGGCTACACCTTC.

The sample holds many counts of this clonotype. J is TRBJ1-3 and V is TRBV20-1; D gene uncertain. This CDR3 region has 14 residues. CDR1 DFQATT and CDR2 SNEGSKA come from the germline V gene (reference sequence). V lost 2 bases, J lost 0 bases, and 8 bases lay in between. CDR3 residues: CSARLQSSGNTIYF. In DNA form, the CDR3 reads TGCAGTGCTAGACTGCAGAGCTCTGGAAACACCATATATTTT.

This chain joins TRBV15 and TRBJ1-1; D call uncertain. The CDR3 length is 13 residues. Per germline, CDR1 LNHNV and CDR2 YYDKDF (reference sequence). Trimming removed 1 base from V and 5 bases from J, with 8 bases in between. DNA of the CDR3: TGTGCCACCAGCAGAGGTAGGAAGACTGAAGCTTTCTTT. This sequence encodes CATSRGRKTEAFF.

The gene calls are TRBV20-1 and TRBJ2-5; the match to TRBD1 covers 8 bases. J was trimmed by 6 bases and V by 1 base; bases with no gene match: 10. Germline-derived CDR1 and CDR2 are DFQATT and SNEGSKA (reference sequence). CDR3 length equals 15 residues. CDR3 amino acids: CSARVPQGAWKTQYF. The DNA for the CDR3 is TGCAGTGCTAGAGTCCCCCAGGGGGCTTGGAAGACCCAGTACTTC.

This clonotype was found many times. The chain carries TRBV5-1 and TRBJ2-1, with 10 bases identical to TRBD2. CDR3 length: 21 amino acids. The J segment lost 5 bases and the V segment lost 2 bases, leaving 22 bases of the junction unmatched. CDR1 SGHRS and CDR2 YFSETQ come from the germline V gene. The CDR3 DNA is TGCGCCAGCAGCTTAACAGGGGGAGAAGCTAGCGGGAGAGTGGCGCACAATGAGCAGTTCTTC. It specifies CASSLTGGEASGRVAHNEQFF.

This clonotype was seen at least ten times. This rearrangement joins TRBV27 to TRBJ1-5; TRBD1 might be the D (6 bases). CDR1 and CDR2 from the germline V gene are MNHEY and SMNVEV (reference sequence). The CDR3 runs 14 residues. The V gene lost 5 bases and the J gene lost 3 bases, with 11 bases spanning the gap. CDR3 in amino acids: CASSRWTDNQPQHF. In DNA, the CDR3 is TGTGCCAGCAGTCGTTGGACAGACAATCAGCCCCAGCATTTT.

The chain couples TRBV30 to TRBJ2-3; D is undetermined. The ends were cut back, 3 bases at V and 3 bases at J, with 4 bases in the middle. CDR3 length equals 11 residues. Germline assignment: CDR1 GTSNPN and CDR2 SVGIG (reference sequence). This chain's CDR3 is CAWSKTDTQYF. The CDR3 DNA follows: TGTGCCTGGAGCAAGACAGATACGCAGTATTTT.

This clonotype was observed at least ten times. The chain uses TRBV2 and TRBJ1-4, with D uncertain. From germline, CDR1 is SNHLY and CDR2 FYNNEI. This CDR3 is built from 14 residues. V lost 3 bases, J lost 4 bases, and 9 bases lay in between. The CDR3 DNA reads as TGTGCCAGCAGTGATGTCGGACGTAATGAAAAACTGTTTTTT. It yields the protein CASSDVGRNEKLFF.

The V call is TRBV13, the J call TRBJ2-2; D not resolved. This CDR3 has 14 residues. V was clipped by 3 bases and J by 5 bases, with 10 bases between them. Germline assignment: CDR1 PRHDT and CDR2 FYEKMQ (reference sequence). CDR3 region: CASSLIHSTGELFF. The CDR3, as DNA: TGTGCCAGCAGCTTGATTCATTCGACCGGGGAGCTGTTTTTT.

J is TRBJ2-1 and V is TRBV5-1, with 9 nucleotides matching TRBD2. CDR3 length: 17 residues. Germline assignment: CDR1 SGHRS and CDR2 YFSETQ. V dropped 1 base and J dropped 4; count of bases not matched to a gene: 9. The CDR3 nucleotides are TGCGCCAGCAGCTTGTCTAGCGGGGCAAGGAGGTACAATGAGCAGTTCTTC. Translation gives CASSLSSGARRYNEQFF.

This chain joins TRBV5-6 and TRBJ1-1; 8 bases are shared with TRBD1. With V trimmed by 3 bases and J by 6 bases, 7 bases remained unmatched. CDR1 SGHDT and CDR2 YYEEEE come from the germline V gene. This CDR3 has 14 residues. DNA for the CDR3: TGTGCCAGCAGCTGGACAGGGAGTAGCCCTGAAGCTTTCTTT. This codes for CASSWTGSSPEAFF.

This chain connects TRBV7-6 to TRBJ2-6; TRBD1 agrees at 7 bases. The CDR3 spans 15 residues. CDR1 is SGHVS and CDR2 is FNYEAQ in the germline V gene. The CDR3 nucleotides read TGTGCTACGGGACAGCGGTACTCTGGGGCCAACGTCCTGACTTTC. This sequence encodes CATGQRYSGANVLTF.

This clonotype came up a few times. This chain connects TRBV6-2 or TRBV6-3 to TRBJ2-1, with 11 nucleotides matching TRBD2. Germline values: CDR1 MNHEY, CDR2 SVGEGT. Losses at the gene ends were 0 bases for V and 5 bases for J; bases not matched to a gene: 6. This CDR3 is 17 amino acids long. DNA for the CDR3: TGTGCCAGCAGTTACTCGCTAACTAGCGGGGGTCACAATGAGCAGTTCTTC. It encodes CASSYSLTSGGHNEQFF.